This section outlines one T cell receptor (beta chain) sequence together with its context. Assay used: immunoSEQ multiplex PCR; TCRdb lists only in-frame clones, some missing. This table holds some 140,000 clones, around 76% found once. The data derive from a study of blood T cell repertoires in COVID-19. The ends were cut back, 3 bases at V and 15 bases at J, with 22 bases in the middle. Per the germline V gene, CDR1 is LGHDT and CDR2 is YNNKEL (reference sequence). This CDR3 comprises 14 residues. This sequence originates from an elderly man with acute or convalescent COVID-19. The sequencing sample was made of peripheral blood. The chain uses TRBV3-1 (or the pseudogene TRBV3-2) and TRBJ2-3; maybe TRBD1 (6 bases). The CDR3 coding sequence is TGTGCCAGCAGCCAGACCTTCGGGACACTCCCACTATATTTT. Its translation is CASSQTFGTLPLYF.